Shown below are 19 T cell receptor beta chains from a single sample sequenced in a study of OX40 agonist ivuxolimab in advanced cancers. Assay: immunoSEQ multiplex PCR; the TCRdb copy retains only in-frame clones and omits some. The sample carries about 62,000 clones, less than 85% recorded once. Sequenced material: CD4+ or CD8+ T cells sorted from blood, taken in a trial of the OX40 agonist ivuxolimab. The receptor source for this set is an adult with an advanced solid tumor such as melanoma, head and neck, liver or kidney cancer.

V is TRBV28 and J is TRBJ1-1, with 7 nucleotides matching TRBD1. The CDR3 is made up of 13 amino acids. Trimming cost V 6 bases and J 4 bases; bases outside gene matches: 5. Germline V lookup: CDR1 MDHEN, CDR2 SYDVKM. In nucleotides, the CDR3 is TGTGCCAGCAGCGGACAGGTTTTCACTGAAGCTTTCTTT. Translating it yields CASSGQVFTEAFF. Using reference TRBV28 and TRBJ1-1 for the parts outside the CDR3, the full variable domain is DVKVTQSSRYLVKRTGEKVFLECVQDMDHENMFWYRQDPGLGLRLIYFSYDVKMKEKGDIPEGYSVSREKKERFSLILESASTNQTSMYLCASSGQVFTEAFFGQGTRLTVV.

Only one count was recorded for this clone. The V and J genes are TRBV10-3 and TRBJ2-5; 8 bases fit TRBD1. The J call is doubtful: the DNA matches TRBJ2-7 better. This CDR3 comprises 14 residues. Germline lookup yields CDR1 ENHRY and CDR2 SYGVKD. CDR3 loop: CAINAGTGGYEQYF. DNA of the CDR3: TGTGCCATCAACGCCGGAACAGGGGGCTACGAGCAGTACTTC.

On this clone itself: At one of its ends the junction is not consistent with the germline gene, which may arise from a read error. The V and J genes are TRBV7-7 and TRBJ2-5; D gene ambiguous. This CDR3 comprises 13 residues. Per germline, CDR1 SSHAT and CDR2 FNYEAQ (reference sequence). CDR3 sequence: CASSLAPQETQYF. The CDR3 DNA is TGTGCTAGCAGCTTAGCTCCCCAAGAGACCCAGTACTTC.

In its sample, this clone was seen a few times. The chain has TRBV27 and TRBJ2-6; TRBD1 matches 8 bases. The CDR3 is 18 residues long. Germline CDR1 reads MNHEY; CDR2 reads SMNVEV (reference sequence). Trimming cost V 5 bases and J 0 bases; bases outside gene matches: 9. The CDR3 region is CASSPTGVLASGANVLTF. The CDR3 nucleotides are TGTGCCAGCAGTCCGACAGGGGTCCTTGCCTCTGGGGCCAACGTCCTGACTTTC.

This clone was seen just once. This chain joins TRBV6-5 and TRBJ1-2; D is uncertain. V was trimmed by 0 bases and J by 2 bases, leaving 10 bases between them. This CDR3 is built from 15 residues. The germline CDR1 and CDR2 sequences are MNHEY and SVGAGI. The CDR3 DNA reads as TGTGCCAGCAGTTACTCGGCCACGCCGAACTATGGCTACACCTTC. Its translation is CASSYSATPNYGYTF.

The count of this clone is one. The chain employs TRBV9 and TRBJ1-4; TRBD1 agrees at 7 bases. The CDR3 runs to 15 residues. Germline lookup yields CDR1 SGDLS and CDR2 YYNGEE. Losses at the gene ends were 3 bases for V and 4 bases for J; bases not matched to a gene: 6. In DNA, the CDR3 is TGTGCCAGCAGCGCTGGACAGGTCCATAATGAAAAACTGTTTTTT. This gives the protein CASSAGQVHNEKLFF. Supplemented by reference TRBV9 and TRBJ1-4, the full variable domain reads DSGVTQTPKHLITATGQRVTLRCSPRSGDLSVYWYQQSLDQGLQFLIQYYNGEERAKGNILERFSAQQFPDLHSELNLSSLELGDSALYFCASSAGQVHNEKLFFGSGTQLSVL.

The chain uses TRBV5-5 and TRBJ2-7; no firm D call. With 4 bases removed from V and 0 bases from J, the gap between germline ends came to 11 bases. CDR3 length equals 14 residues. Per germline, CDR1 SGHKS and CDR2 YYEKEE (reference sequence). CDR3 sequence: CASSPSWGSYEQYF. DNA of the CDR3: TGTGCCAGCAGCCCCTCGTGGGGCTCCTACGAGCAGTACTTC.

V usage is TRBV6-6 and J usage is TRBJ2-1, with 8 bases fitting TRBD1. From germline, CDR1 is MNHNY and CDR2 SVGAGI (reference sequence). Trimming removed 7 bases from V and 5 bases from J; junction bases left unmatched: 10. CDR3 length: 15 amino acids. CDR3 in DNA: TGTGCCAGCATGCAACCCGGGACAGGAGACAATGAGCAGTTCTTC. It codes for CASMQPGTGDNEQFF.

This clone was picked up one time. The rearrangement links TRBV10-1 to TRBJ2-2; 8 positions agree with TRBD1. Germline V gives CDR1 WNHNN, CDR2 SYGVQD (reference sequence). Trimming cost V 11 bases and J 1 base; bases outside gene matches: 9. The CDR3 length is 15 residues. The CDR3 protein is CAGPTGARNTGELFF. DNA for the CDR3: TGCGCCGGGCCGACAGGGGCGAGGAACACCGGGGAGCTGTTTTTT.

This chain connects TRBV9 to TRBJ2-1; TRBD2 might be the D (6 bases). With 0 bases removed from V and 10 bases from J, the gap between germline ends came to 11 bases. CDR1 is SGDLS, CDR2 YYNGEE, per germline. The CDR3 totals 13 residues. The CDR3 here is CASSVGEVMEQFF. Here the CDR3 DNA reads TGTGCCAGCAGCGTAGGGGAGGTAATGGAGCAGTTCTTC.

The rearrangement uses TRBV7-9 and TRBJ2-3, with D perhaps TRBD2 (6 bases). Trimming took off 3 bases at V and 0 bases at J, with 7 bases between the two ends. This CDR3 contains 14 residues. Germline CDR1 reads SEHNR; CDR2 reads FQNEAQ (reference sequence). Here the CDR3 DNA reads TGTGCCAGCAGCTTGGAGGGCAGCACAGATACGCAGTATTTT. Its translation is CASSLEGSTDTQYF.

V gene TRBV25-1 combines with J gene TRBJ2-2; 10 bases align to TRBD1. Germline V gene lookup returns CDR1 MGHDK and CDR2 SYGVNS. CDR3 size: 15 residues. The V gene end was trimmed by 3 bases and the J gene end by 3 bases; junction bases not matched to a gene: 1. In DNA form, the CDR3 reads TGTGCCAGCAGTGACGGGACAGGGGACACCGGGGAGCTGTTTTTT. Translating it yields CASSDGTGDTGELFF.

The DNA of the CDR3 is TGTGCCAGCAGCTCCCGCCCCCGGCAGGGGGTTTACGAGCAGTACTTC. Protein: CASSSRPRQGVYEQYF. J is TRBJ2-7 and V is TRBV5-6, with 7 bases matching TRBD1. The germline V gene has CDR1 SGHDT and CDR2 YYEEEE. This CDR3 has 16 residues. Losses at the gene ends were 3 bases for V and 4 bases for J; bases not matched to a gene: 13.

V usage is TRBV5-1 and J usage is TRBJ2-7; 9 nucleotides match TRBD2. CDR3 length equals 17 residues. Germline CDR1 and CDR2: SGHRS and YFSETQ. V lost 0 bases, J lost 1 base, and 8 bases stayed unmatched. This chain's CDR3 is CASSLAVGAGGSYEQYF. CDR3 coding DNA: TGCGCCAGCAGCTTGGCGGTAGGGGCGGGAGGGTCCTACGAGCAGTACTTC.

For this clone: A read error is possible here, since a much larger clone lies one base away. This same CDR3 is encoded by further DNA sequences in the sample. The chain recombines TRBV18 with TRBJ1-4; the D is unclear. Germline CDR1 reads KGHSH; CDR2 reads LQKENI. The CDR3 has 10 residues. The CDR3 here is CASSPRKLFF. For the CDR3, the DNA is TGCGCCAGCTCACCACGGAAACTGTTTTTT.

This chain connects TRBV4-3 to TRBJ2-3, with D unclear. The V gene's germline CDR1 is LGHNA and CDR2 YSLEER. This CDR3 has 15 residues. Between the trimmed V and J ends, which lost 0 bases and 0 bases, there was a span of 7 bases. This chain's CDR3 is CASSQESRSTDTQYF. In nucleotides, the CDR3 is TGCGCCAGCAGCCAAGAGTCCAGAAGCACAGATACGCAGTATTTT.

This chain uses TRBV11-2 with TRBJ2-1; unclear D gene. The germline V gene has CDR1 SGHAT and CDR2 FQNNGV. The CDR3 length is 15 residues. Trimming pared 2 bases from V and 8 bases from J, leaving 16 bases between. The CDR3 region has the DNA TGTGCCAGCAGCTTAAGTAGCTATAGCCTCGATGAGCAGTTCTTC. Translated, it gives CASSLSSYSLDEQFF. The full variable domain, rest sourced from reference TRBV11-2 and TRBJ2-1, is EAGVAQSPRYKIIEKRQSVAFWCNPISGHATLYWYQQILGQGPKLLIQFQNNGVVDDSQLPKDRFSAERLKGVDSTLKIQPAKLEDSAVYLCASSLSSYSLDEQFFGPGTRLTVL.

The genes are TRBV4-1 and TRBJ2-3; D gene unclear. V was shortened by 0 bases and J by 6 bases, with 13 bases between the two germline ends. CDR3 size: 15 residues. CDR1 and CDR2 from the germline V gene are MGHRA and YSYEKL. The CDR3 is CASSQDPPGADTQYF. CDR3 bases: TGCGCCAGCAGCCAAGATCCCCCCGGAGCGGATACGCAGTATTTT.

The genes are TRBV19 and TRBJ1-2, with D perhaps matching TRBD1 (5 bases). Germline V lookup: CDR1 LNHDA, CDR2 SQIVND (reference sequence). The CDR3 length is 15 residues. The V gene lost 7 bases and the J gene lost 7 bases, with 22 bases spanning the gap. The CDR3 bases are TGTGCCAGTACCCCCTCTTGGGGCAGCAACGTTGGCTACACCTTC. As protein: CASTPSWGSNVGYTF. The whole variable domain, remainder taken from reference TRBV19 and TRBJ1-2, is DGGITQSPKYLFRKEGQNVTLSCEQNLNHDAMYWYRQDPGQGLRLIYYSQIVNDFQKGDIAEGYSVSREKKESFPLTVTSAQKNPTAFYLCASTPSWGSNVGYTFGSGTRLTVV.